The 22 T cell receptor beta chains listed next were all sequenced from one sample in a study of blood T cell repertoires in COVID-19. Clones were sequenced by immunoSEQ multiplex PCR, and TCRdb holds only the in-frame ones, with some missing. The repertoire consists of about 240,000 clones, with roughly 80% occurring once and the leading ten covering around 3.4%. Sequencing input: peripheral blood. The source is a woman between 18 and 29 years old with acute or convalescent COVID-19.

The chain couples TRBV4-3 to TRBJ2-7, with TRBD1 matching 11 bases. The J segment lost 6 bases and the V segment lost 2 bases, leaving 9 bases of the junction unmatched. The CDR3 totals 16 residues. Germline assignment: CDR1 LGHNA and CDR2 YSLEER. CDR3 bases: TGCGCCAGCAGCCAACGTACCGGGACAGGGGGATCCGAGCAGTACTTC. This codes for CASSQRTGTGGSEQYF.

The chain has TRBV18 and TRBJ2-7, with a possible D match to TRBD1 (7 bases). With 4 bases removed from V and 2 bases from J, the gap between germline ends came to 27 bases. The germline V gene has CDR1 KGHSH and CDR2 LQKENI. The CDR3 is made up of 19 amino acids. The CDR3 DNA follows: TGTGCCAGCTCACTACGGACAGGAGCCACGGTAGCGGCAACCTACGAGCAGTACTTC. It specifies CASSLRTGATVAATYEQYF.

V is TRBV5-1 and J is TRBJ2-5; maybe TRBD1 (6 bases). With 0 bases removed from V and 4 bases from J, the gap between germline ends came to 13 bases. This CDR3 comprises 15 residues. CDR1 is SGHRS, CDR2 YFSETQ, per germline. Here the CDR3 DNA reads TGCGCCAGCAGCTTGGTACAGGGAGTCGGAGAGACCCAGTACTTC. This codes for CASSLVQGVGETQYF.

This chain connects TRBV5-1 to TRBJ2-5; 10 nucleotides match TRBD2. Germline loops: CDR1 SGHRS, CDR2 YFSETQ. This CDR3 contains 18 residues. V shed 4 bases and J 2 bases; nucleotides not matched to a gene: 14. This CDR3 reads CASSRSRRTSGIQETQYF. The CDR3 bases are TGCGCCAGCAGCCGTTCCCGCCGGACTAGCGGAATACAAGAGACCCAGTACTTC.

V is TRBV5-4 and J is TRBJ2-3, with D perhaps TRBD1 (6 bases). This CDR3 contains 15 residues. Germline V gene lookup returns CDR1 SGHNT and CDR2 YYREEE (reference sequence). Trimming stripped 0 bases from V and 4 bases from J, with 12 bases between. The CDR3 nucleotides are TGTGCCAGCAGCTTGGATGGGGGCCGATCAGATACGCAGTATTTT. This translates into CASSLDGGRSDTQYF.

The CDR3 is CASSEVGAGETQYF. The CDR3 DNA reads as TGCGCCAGCAGTGAGGTGGGGGCAGGGGAGACCCAGTACTTC. V and J are TRBV10-2 and TRBJ2-5; a weak D match, TRBD1 (6 bases). The germline CDR1 and CDR2 sequences are WSHSY and SAAADI. The CDR3 is made up of 14 amino acids. Trimming took 2 bases from V and 5 from J, leaving 12 bases between them.

The rearrangement joins TRBV11-3 to TRBJ2-5; D unclear. Germline V lookup: CDR1 SGHNT, CDR2 YENEEA. This CDR3 contains 15 residues. V was pared by 1 base and J by 0 bases, with 9 bases between. CDR3 DNA: TGTGCCAGCAGCTTAGGGCAGATGAACCAAGAGACCCAGTACTTC. Translation: CASSLGQMNQETQYF. Full variable domain (outside the CDR3, taken from reference TRBV11-3 and TRBJ2-5): EAGVVQSPRYKIIEKKQPVAFWCNPISGHNTLYWYLQNLGQGPELLIRYENEEAVDDSQLPKDRFSAERLKGVDSTLKIQPAELGDSAVYLCASSLGQMNQETQYFGPGTRLLVL.

This chain joins TRBV3-1 (or the pseudogene TRBV3-2) and TRBJ2-3, with a tentative D call TRBD2 (6 bases). The ends were cut back, 3 bases at V and 6 bases at J, with 13 bases in the middle. This CDR3 is built from 14 residues. CDR1 and CDR2 (germline): LGHDT, YNNKEL (reference sequence). CDR3 protein: CASSHGLRGDTQYF. The CDR3 DNA reads TGTGCCAGCAGCCATGGACTACGAGGGGATACGCAGTATTTT.

V gene TRBV28 combines with J gene TRBJ1-1; 7 bases are a match to TRBD1. V shed 5 bases, J shed 5 bases, and the junction held 14 bases outside the gene matches. Germline lookup yields CDR1 MDHEN and CDR2 SYDVKM. This CDR3 region has 16 residues. In DNA, the CDR3 is TGTGCCAGCAGTCCGAGGGGGCGCCCGATTGGGACTGAAGCTTTCTTT. It specifies CASSPRGRPIGTEAFF.

This chain joins TRBV9 and TRBJ2-1; D ambiguous. The CDR3 is made up of 12 amino acids. The V gene's germline CDR1 is SGDLS and CDR2 YYNGEE. V lost 5 bases and J lost 5, with 8 bases in between. As DNA, the CDR3 is TGTGCCAGCAGTGCCTCAGACAATGAGCAGTTCTTC. Translated: CASSASDNEQFF.

The rearrangement uses TRBV10-3 and TRBJ2-1; TRBD2 matches 7 bases. V was pared by 2 bases and J by 9 bases, with 10 bases of the junction left unmatched. The CDR3 is 15 residues long. Per germline, CDR1 ENHRY and CDR2 SYGVKD. In nucleotides, the CDR3 is TGTGCCATCAGTGAGGGGGGAGGGACGTCCAGTGAGCAGTTCTTC. Translating gives CAISEGGGTSSEQFF.

The rearrangement joins TRBV3-1 (or the pseudogene TRBV3-2) to TRBJ1-3; no definite D call. The germline V gene has CDR1 LGHDT and CDR2 YNNKEL (reference sequence). The CDR3 totals 12 residues. V lost 4 bases and J lost 4, with 5 bases in between. CDR3 protein: CASSPPGNTIYF. The DNA of the CDR3 is TGTGCCAGCAGCCCTCCGGGAAACACCATATATTTT.

The chain uses TRBV7-9 and TRBJ1-1; tentative D call: TRBD1 (5 bases). Germline CDR1 and CDR2: SEHNR and FQNEAQ (reference sequence). The ends were cut back, 4 bases at V and 3 bases at J, with 12 bases in the middle. This CDR3 spans 14 amino acids. The CDR3 loop reads CASSSSGSYTEAFF. The CDR3 DNA reads TGTGCCAGCAGCTCATCAGGGTCGTACACTGAAGCTTTCTTT.

This chain connects TRBV4-3 to TRBJ2-4; D is possibly TRBD2 (6 bases). The germline V gene encodes CDR1 LGHNA and CDR2 YSLEER. This CDR3 comprises 18 residues. Trimming stripped 1 base from V and 5 bases from J, with 21 bases between. CDR3 nucleotide sequence: TGCGCCAGCAGCCAAGTTGGTCAGGGAGGACCAAGTCAAAACATTCAGTACTTC. Protein: CASSQVGQGGPSQNIQYF.

The chain uses TRBV5-5 and TRBJ2-7; tentatively, D is TRBD2 (6 bases). This CDR3 spans 13 amino acids. From germline, CDR1 is SGHKS and CDR2 YYEKEE (reference sequence). Between the trimmed V and J ends, which lost 4 bases and 3 bases, there was a span of 11 bases. The CDR3 nucleotides are TGTGCCAGCAGCCCAATGGGGGGCTACGAGCAGTACTTC. This codes for CASSPMGGYEQYF.

The rearrangement links TRBV7-8 to TRBJ1-5; no clear D gene. The CDR3 consists of 13 residues. V lost 2 bases to trimming and J lost 0 bases, with 2 bases between them. Germline CDR1 and CDR2: SGHVS and FQNEAQ. The CDR3 nucleotides are TGTGCCAGCAGCTTACATAGCAATCAGCCCCAGCATTTT. Its protein is CASSLHSNQPQHF.

This clone was seen a single time. The chain is built from TRBV7-9 and TRBJ1-6; D remains ambiguous. The CDR3 is 16 residues long. V was cut by 5 bases and J by 9 bases, with 20 bases left in between. CDR1 is SEHNR, CDR2 FQNEAQ, per germline (reference sequence). The chain's CDR3 is CASSPGAVSTVSPLHF. In DNA form, the CDR3 reads TGTGCCAGCAGCCCCGGAGCCGTGAGTACGGTTTCACCCCTCCACTTT.

The chain has TRBV10-3 and TRBJ2-1; tentatively, D is TRBD2 (5 bases). This CDR3 has 19 residues. V lost 0 bases to trimming and J lost 5 bases, with 23 bases between them. The germline gives CDR1 ENHRY, CDR2 SYGVKD. The DNA of the CDR3 is TGTGCCATCAGTGAGTCTCAGGTACTAGGCTCAAACCTTGACAATGAGCAGTTCTTC. It encodes CAISESQVLGSNLDNEQFF.

This chain links TRBV30 with TRBJ2-3, with 11 bases that match TRBD2. From germline, CDR1 is GTSNPN and CDR2 SVGIG (reference sequence). V dropped 3 bases and J dropped 0; count of bases not matched to a gene: 8. This CDR3 is 17 amino acids long. CDR3 sequence reads: CAWSPSRLAGSTDTQYF. In DNA, the CDR3 is TGTGCCTGGAGCCCCTCAAGACTAGCGGGGAGCACAGATACGCAGTATTTT.

This chain uses TRBV19 with TRBJ1-1, with D possibly matching TRBD1 (5 bases). V was shortened by 2 bases and J by 4 bases, with 11 bases between the two germline ends. The CDR3 is made up of 14 amino acids. In germline, CDR1 is LNHDA, CDR2 SQIVND (reference sequence). The CDR3 protein is CASSIQGWITEAFF. DNA for the CDR3: TGTGCCAGTAGTATACAGGGATGGATCACTGAAGCTTTCTTT.

The chain recombines TRBV18 with TRBJ2-1; 11 nucleotides match TRBD2. This CDR3 has 16 residues. V lost 3 bases to trimming and J lost 7 bases; unmatched junction nucleotides: 8. Per the germline V gene, CDR1 is KGHSH and CDR2 is LQKENI. The chain's CDR3 is CASSPSLTSGVNEQFF. CDR3 nucleotides: TGTGCCAGCTCACCGTCGCTGACTAGCGGGGTAAATGAGCAGTTCTTC.

This clone has just one count. This chain links TRBV10-2 with TRBJ2-3; no definite D call. The CDR3 has 12 residues. V lost 6 bases to trimming and J lost 6 bases, with 10 bases between them. Germline assignment: CDR1 WSHSY and CDR2 SAAADI. The CDR3 nucleotides are TGCGCCAGCAGCGTCAGTATGGATACGCAGTATTTT. The encoded protein is CASSVSMDTQYF.